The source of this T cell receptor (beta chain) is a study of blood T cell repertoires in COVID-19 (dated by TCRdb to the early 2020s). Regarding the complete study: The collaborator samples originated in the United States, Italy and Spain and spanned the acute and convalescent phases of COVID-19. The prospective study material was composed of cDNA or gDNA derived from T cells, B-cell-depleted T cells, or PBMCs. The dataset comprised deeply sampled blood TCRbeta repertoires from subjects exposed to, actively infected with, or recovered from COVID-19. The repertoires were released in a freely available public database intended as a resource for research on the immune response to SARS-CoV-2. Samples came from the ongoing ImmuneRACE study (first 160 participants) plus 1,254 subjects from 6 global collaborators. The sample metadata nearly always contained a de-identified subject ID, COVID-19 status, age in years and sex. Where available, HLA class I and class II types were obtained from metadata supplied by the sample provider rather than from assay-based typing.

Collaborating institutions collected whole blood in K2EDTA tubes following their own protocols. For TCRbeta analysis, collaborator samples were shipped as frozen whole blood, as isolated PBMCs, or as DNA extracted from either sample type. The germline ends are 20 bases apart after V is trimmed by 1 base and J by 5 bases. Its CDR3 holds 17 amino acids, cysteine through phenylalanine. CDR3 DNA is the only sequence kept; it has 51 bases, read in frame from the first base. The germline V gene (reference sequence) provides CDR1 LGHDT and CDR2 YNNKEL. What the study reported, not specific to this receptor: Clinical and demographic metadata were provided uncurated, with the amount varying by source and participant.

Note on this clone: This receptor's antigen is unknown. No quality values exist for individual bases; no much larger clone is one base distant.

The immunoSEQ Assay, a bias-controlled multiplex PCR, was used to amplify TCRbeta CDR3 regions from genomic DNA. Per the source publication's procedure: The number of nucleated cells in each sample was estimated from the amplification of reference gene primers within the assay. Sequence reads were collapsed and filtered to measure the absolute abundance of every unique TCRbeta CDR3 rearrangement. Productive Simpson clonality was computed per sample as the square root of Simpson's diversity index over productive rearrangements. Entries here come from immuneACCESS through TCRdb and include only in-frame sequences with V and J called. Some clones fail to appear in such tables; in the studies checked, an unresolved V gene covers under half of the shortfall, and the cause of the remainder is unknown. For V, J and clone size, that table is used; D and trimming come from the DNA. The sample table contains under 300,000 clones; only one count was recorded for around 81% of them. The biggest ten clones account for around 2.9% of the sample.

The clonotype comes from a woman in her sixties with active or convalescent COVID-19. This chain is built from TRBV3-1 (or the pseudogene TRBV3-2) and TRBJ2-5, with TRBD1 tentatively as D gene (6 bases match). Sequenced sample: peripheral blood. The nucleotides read TGTGCCAGCAGCCAAGTCCGATTGTGGGGGCAATGGGAGACCCAGTACTTC. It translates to CASSQVRLWGQWETQYF.